This T cell receptor (beta chain) appears in the sequencing data of a study of blood T cell repertoires in COVID-19. As for the study in general: Samples representing acute and convalescent COVID-19 were sourced from the United States, Italy and Spain. T cells, B-cell-depleted T cells, or PBMCs provided the cDNA or gDNA that served as material.

Original processing notes: Amplified reference gene primers provided the basis for estimating nucleated cell counts. Some clones are missing from TCRdb's copy, which holds only in-frame ones; the method was immunoSEQ multiplex PCR. The V and J calls and clone size come from that table; D and trimming were worked out from the DNA. Of some 320,000 clones listed, around 89% are singletons. The CDR3 extends over 14 amino acids. Germline loops: CDR1 SGHRS, CDR2 YFSETQ. The junction had 5 bases not matched to a gene; V was cut back by 4 bases and J by 5 bases. This receptor was identified in a woman between 25 and 40 years old who had recovered from COVID-19. The genes are TRBV5-1 and TRBJ2-5; 10 bases agree with TRBD1. Sequenced material: peripheral blood. The CDR3, as DNA: TGCGCCAGCAGCGCGGGACAGGGGATGGAGACCCAGTACTTC. Its protein product is CASSAGQGMETQYF.